This T cell receptor beta chain emerged from a study of T cell responses to AZD1222 COVID-19 vaccine. The V gene end was trimmed by 3 bases and the J gene end by 6 bases; junction bases not matched to a gene: 5. The CDR3 contains 13 residues. Per germline, CDR1 LNHDA and CDR2 SQIVND (reference sequence). This table comes from immunoSEQ multiplex PCR, and its TCRdb copy is limited to in-frame clones, with some not included. The sample has roughly 100,000 clones, around 80% seen once; the top ten hold 4.5% to 6%. The sequences come from peripheral blood, collected on day 0 of AZD1222 vaccination. The source of this sequence is an adult in good health. The chain is built from TRBV19 and TRBJ2-7; TRBD2 matches 7 bases. The CDR3 spells CASSIWEGVEQYF. The CDR3 DNA reads TGTGCCAGTAGTATTTGGGAGGGTGTCGAGCAGTACTTC.